This TCR beta chain was found in a study of response to subunit inactivated influenza vaccine (dated by TCRdb to 2017 to 2018). Background for the entire study: The study used deep quantitative T cell receptor repertoire profiling to track responses to a trivalent subunit inactivated influenza vaccine.

As regards this clonotype: The specificity of this receptor is unknown. Base qualities are not provided; no much larger clone lies one nucleotide away.

Study-wide findings and limitations: It was suggested by the authors that each seasonal influenza vaccination may recruit only a limited number of new T cells.

Library prep was done by RT-PCR. Sequencer: Illumina HiSeq 2500. TCRdb reanalyzed the raw reads on its own, using fastp at Q25 for trimming and MiXCR for clone calling, and kept in-frame beta chains. Duplicate CDR3 protein sequences are folded into a single record with the most common DNA and genes. The sample yields roughly 500,000 distinct CDR3 sequences; 25% were counted once. In total, the top ten clones hold approximately 2% of the sample. V loses 5 bases of germline sequence and J loses 0 bases, and the interval between the two ends is 14 bases. From a lookup of the germline V gene (reference sequence), CDR1 and CDR2 are DFQATT and SNEGSKA. The CDR3 starts with the cysteine, ends with the phenylalanine, and has 15 residues. Only the CDR3 region is kept as DNA, spanning 45 bases read in frame from base 1.

The chain couples TRBV20-1 to TRBJ2-1; TRBD2 is possibly the D segment (5 matching bases). The clonotype was recovered from a man in his fifties or sixties who received an inactivated influenza vaccine. Donor details come from another sample of the same person, matched by shared clones. The sequencing used CD4+ T cells sorted from PBMCs, collected roughly 5 days after vaccination. The DNA sequence is given as TGCAGTGCTTTACCTGGAGGAAGCTCCTACAATGAGCAGTTCTTC. Its protein reads: CSALPGGSSYNEQFF.